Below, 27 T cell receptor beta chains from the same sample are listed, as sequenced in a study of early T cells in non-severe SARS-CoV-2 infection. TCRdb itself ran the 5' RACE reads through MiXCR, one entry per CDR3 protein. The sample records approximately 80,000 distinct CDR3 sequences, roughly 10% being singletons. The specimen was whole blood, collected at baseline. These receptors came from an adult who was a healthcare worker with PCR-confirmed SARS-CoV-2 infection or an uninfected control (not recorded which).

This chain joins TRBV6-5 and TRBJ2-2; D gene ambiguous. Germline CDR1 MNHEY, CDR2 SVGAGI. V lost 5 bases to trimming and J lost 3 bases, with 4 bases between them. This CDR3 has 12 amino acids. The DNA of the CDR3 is TGTGCCAGCAGTGGTTACACCGGGGAGCTGTTTTTT. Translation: CASSGYTGELFF.

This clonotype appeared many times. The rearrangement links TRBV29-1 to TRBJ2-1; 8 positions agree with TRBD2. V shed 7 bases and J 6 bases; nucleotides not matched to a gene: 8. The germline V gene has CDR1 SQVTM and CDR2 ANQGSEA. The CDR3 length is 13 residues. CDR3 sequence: CSAAERGGNEQFF. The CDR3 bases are TGCAGCGCGGCAGAACGGGGGGGCAATGAGCAGTTCTTC.

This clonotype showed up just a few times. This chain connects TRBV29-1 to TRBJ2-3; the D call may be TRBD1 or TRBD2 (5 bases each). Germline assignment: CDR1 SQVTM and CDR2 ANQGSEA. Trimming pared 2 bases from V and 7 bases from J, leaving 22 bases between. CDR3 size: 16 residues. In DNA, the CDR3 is TGCAGCGTTGAACCAAGGGGCCAGGAGGCTACAAATACGCAGTATTTT. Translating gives CSVEPRGQEATNTQYF.

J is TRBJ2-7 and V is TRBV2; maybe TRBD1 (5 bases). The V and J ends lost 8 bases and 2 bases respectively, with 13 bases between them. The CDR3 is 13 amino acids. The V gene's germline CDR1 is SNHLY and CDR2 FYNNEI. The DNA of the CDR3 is TGTGCCAGCCGTAGGGGCTCACCCTACGAGCAGTACTTC. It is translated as CASRRGSPYEQYF.

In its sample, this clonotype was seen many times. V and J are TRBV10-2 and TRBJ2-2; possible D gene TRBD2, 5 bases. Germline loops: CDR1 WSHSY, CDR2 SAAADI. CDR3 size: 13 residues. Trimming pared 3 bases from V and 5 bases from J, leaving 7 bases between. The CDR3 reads CASSDRGTGELFF. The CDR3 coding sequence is TGCGCCAGCAGTGACCGGGGTACCGGGGAGCTGTTTTTT.

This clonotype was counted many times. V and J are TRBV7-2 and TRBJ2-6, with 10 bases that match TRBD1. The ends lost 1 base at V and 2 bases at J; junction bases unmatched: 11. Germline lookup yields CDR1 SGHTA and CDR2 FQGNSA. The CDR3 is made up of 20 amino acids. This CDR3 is CASSLEELRDRGAGANVLTF. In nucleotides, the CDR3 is TGTGCCAGCAGCTTAGAGGAGTTACGGGACAGGGGAGCTGGGGCCAACGTCCTGACTTTC. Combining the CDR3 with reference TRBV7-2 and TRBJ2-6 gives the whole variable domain GAGVSQSPSNKVTEKGKDVELRCDPISGHTALYWYRQSLGQGLEFLIYFQGNSAPDKSGLPSDRFSAERTGGSVSTLTIQRTQQEDSAVYLCASSLEELRDRGAGANVLTFGAGSRLTVL.

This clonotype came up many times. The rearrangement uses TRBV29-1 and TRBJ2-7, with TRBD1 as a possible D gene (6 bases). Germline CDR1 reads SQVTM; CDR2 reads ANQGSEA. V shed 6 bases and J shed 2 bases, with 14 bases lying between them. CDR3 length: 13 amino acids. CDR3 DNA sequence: TGCAGCGTGCAACAGGGTTTTACCTACGAGCAGTACTTC. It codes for CSVQQGFTYEQYF.

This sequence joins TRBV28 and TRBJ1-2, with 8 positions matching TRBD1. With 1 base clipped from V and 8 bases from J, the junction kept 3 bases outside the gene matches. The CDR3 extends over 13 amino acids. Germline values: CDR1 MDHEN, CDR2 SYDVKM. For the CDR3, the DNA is TGTGCCAGCAGTTTATCGACAGGGGTAGGCTACACCTTC. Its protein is CASSLSTGVGYTF.

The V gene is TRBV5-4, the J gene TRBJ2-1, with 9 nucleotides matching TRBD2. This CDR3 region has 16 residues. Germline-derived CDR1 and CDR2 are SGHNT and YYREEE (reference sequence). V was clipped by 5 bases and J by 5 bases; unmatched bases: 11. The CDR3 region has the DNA TGTGCCAGCAGTATGCCCCCCAGCGGGGGGCACAATGAGCAGTTCTTC. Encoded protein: CASSMPPSGGHNEQFF.

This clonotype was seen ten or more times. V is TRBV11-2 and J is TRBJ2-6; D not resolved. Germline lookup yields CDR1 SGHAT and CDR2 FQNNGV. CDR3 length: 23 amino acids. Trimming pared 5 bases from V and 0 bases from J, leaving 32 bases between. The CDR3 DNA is TGTGCCAGCAGCGCACCCCGGTACCCCAAACTGGCAGCACCTCACTCTGGGGCCAACGTCCTGACTTTC. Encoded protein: CASSAPRYPKLAAPHSGANVLTF.

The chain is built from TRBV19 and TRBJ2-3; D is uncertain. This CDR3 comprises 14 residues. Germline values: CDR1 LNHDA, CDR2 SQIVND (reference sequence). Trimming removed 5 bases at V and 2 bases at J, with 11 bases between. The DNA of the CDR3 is TGTGCCAGTAGTCCCCGGACGACCACAGATACGCAGTATTTT. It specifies CASSPRTTTDTQYF.

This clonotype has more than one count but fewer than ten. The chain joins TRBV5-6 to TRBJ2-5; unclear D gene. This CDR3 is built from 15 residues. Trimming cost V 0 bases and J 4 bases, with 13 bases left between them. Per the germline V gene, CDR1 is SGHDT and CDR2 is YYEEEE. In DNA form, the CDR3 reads TGTGCCAGCAGCTTGGCAGCCGAGAAGCGAGAGACCCAGTACTTC. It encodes CASSLAAEKRETQYF.

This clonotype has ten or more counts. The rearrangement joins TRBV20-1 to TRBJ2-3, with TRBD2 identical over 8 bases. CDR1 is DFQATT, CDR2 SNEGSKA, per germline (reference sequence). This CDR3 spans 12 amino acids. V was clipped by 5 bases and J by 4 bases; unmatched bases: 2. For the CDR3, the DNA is TGCAGTGCTCCGGGACTAGCAGATACGCAGTATTTT. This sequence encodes CSAPGLADTQYF.

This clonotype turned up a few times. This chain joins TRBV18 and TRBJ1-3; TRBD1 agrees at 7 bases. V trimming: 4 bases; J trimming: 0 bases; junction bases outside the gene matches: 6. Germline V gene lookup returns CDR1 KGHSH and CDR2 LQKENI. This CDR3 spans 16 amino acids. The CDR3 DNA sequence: TGTGCCAGCTCACGAGACAGGGCATCCTCTGGAAACACCATATATTTT. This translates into CASSRDRASSGNTIYF. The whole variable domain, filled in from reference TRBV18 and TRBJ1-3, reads NAGVMQNPRHLVRRRGQEARLRCSPMKGHSHVYWYRQLPEEGLKFMVYLQKENIIDESGMPKERFSAEFPKEGPSILRIQQVVRGDSAAYFCASSRDRASSGNTIYFGEGSWLTVV.

CDR3 sequence reads: CASSENIYEQYF. Here the CDR3 DNA reads TGTGCCAGCAGTGAAAATATCTACGAGCAGTACTTC. The genes are TRBV2 and TRBJ2-7; D unclear. This CDR3 spans 12 amino acids. Germline assignment: CDR1 SNHLY and CDR2 FYNNEI. The V and J ends lost 2 bases and 3 bases respectively, with 5 bases between them.

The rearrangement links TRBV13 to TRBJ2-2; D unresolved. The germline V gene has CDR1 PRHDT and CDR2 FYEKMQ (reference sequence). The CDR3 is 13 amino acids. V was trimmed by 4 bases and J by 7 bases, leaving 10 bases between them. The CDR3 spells CASSSTLRGELFF. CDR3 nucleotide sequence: TGTGCCAGCAGCTCCACTCTGCGCGGGGAGCTGTTTTTT.

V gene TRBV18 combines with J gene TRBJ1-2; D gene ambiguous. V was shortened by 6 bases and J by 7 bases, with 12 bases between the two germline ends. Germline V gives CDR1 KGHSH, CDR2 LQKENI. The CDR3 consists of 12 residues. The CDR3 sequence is CASSLEESGYTF. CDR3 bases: TGTGCCAGCTCTCTGGAGGAAAGTGGCTACACCTTC.

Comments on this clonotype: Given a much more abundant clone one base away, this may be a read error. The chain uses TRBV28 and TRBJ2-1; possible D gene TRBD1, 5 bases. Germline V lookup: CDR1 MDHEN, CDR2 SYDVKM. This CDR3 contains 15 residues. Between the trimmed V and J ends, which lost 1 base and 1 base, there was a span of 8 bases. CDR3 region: CASSLSGQSYNEQFF. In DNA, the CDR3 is TGTGCCAGCAGTTTATCAGGGCAATCCTACAATGAGCAGTTCTTC.

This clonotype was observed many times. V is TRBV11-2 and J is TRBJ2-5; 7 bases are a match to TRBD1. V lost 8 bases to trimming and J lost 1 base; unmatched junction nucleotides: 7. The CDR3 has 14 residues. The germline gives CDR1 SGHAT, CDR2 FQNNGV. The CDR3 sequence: CASSNRTGQETQYF. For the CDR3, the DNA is TGTGCCAGCTCGAATCGGACAGGCCAAGAGACCCAGTACTTC.

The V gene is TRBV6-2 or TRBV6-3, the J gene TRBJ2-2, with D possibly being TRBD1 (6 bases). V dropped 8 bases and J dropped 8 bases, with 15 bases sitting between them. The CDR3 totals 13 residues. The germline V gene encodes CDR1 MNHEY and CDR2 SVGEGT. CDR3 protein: CASQTGGIGELFF. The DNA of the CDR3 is TGTGCCAGCCAGACAGGAGGAATAGGGGAGCTGTTTTTT.

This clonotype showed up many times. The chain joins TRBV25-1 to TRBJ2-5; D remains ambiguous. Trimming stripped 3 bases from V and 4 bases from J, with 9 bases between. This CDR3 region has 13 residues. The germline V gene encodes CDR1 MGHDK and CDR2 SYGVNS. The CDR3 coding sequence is TGTGCCAGCAGTGAGGTTACCCTAGAGACCCAGTACTTC. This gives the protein CASSEVTLETQYF.

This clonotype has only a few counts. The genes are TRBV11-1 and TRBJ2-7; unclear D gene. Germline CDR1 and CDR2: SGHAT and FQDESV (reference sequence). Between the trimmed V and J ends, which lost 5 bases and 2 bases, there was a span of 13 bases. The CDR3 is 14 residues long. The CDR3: CASSPNPAAYEQYF. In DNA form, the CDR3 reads TGTGCCAGCAGCCCGAACCCTGCAGCCTACGAGCAGTACTTC.

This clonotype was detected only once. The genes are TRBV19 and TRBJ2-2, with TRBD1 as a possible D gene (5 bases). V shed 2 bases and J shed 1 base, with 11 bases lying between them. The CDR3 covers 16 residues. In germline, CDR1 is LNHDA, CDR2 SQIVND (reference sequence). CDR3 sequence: CASSIFQGVNTGELFF. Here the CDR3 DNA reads TGTGCCAGTAGTATATTCCAGGGTGTGAACACCGGGGAGCTGTTTTTT.

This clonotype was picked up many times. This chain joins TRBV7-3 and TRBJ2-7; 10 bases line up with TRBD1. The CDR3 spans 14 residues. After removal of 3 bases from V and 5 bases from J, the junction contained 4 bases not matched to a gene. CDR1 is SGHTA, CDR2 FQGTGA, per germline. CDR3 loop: CASSLTGGNHEQYF. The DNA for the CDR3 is TGTGCCAGCAGCTTGACAGGGGGCAACCACGAGCAGTACTTC.

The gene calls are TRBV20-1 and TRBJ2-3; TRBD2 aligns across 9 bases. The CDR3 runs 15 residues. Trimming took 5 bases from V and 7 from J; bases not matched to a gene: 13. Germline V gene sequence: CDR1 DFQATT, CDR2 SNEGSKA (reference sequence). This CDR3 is CSAVRERGAWNTQYF. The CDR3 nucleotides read TGCAGTGCTGTCCGAGAGCGGGGGGCCTGGAATACGCAGTATTTT.

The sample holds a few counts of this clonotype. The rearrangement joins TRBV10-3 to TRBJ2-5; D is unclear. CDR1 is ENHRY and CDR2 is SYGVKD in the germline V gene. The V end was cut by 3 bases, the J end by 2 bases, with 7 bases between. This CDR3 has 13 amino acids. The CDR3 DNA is TGTGCCATCAGTGACAGGAAGCAAGAGACCCAGTACTTC. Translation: CAISDRKQETQYF.

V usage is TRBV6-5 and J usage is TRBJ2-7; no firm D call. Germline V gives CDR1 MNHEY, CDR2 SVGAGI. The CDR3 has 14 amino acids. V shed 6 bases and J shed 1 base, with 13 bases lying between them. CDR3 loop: CASRIGRRSYEQYF. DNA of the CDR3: TGTGCCAGCAGGATAGGTAGACGGTCCTACGAGCAGTACTTC.